The clone carrying this TCR beta chain has more than one count but fewer than ten. Its specificity is unknown. Germline V gives CDR1 SGHDT, CDR2 YYEEEE. The ends were cut back, 0 bases at V and 9 bases at J, with 16 bases in the middle. The CDR3 length is 16 residues. The sample belongs to a study of T-cell memory formation after mild COVID-19. Overall study context: TCR clusters were largely donor specific.

Study-level results: Some clones that responded turned up in pre-infection memory, which suggests that cross-reactive memory joined in. Day 15 to 85 contractors were CD4/CD8 balanced; later expanders leaned CD4+.

The authors produced TCR alpha and TCR beta cDNA libraries with sample barcodes and UMIs by 5'RACE using constant-segment primers. TCRdb analysed the 5' RACE reads with MiXCR anew, one entry per CDR3 protein. Of about 110,000 distinct CDR3 sequences listed, roughly 19% are singletons. What was sequenced was PBMCs or a T cell subset sorted from them (not recorded which). This chain links TRBV5-6 with TRBJ1-6, with D maybe TRBD1 (5 bases). The sequence derives from a man between 18 and 29 years old who had mild COVID-19 (a few samples of this study predate the infection). Cell type and time point are not known. CDR3 bases: TGTGCCAGCAGCTTGGCTCCCGGACGGGGCGGTTCACCCCTCCACTTT. It codes for CASSLAPGRGGSPLHF.